The clone carrying this T cell receptor beta chain was seen a few times. The data stem from a study of T cell repertoires in cytomegalovirus infection. As for the study in general: TCR beta signatures that were public indicated CMV infection and matching HLA type.

One entry per CDR3 protein results from TCRdb running MiXCR on the reads. The table has 560,000 or so distinct CDR3 sequences, about 15% seen once. The germline CDR1 and CDR2 sequences are MNHEY and SMNVEV (reference sequence). Trimming removed 0 bases at V and 8 bases at J, with 10 bases between. CDR3 length equals 13 residues. This chain links TRBV27 with TRBJ1-2; unclear D gene. Sequenced input: CD8+ T cells from PBMCs. The clonotype originates from a human donor in good health (CMV status not recorded). Some clones in this sample may be carry-over from other donors' samples. Here the CDR3 DNA reads TGTGCCAGCAGTTTATCGTCCCGGGGAGGCTACACCTTC. Translated, it gives CASSLSSRGGYTF.